This T cell receptor beta chain originates from a study of CD8 T cells in ankylosing spondylitis. TCRdb passed the 5' RACE reads through MiXCR, listing each CDR3 protein once. The profile covers under 450,000 distinct CDR3 sequences, with 15% to 20% appearing a single time and approximately 0.93% taken by the ten largest. This clonotype was counted at least ten times. What it binds is not known. Study results and limitations: Roughly eight highly homologous variants made up a TCR beta motif that seemed to typify ankylosing spondylitis blood.

In germline, CDR1 is SQVTM, CDR2 ANQGSEA. V lost 0 bases and J lost 4; bases outside the gene matches: 9. The CDR3 runs 16 residues. Sequenced input: blood, either unsorted or a sorted T cell fraction (not recorded which). This clonotype was sampled from a male donor with ankylosing spondylitis. The chain recombines TRBV29-1 with TRBJ2-3; TRBD2 matches at 8 bases. The CDR3 here is CSVEDGLAGGADTQYF. The CDR3 DNA reads as TGCAGCGTTGAAGATGGGCTGGCGGGGGGAGCAGATACGCAGTATTTT.